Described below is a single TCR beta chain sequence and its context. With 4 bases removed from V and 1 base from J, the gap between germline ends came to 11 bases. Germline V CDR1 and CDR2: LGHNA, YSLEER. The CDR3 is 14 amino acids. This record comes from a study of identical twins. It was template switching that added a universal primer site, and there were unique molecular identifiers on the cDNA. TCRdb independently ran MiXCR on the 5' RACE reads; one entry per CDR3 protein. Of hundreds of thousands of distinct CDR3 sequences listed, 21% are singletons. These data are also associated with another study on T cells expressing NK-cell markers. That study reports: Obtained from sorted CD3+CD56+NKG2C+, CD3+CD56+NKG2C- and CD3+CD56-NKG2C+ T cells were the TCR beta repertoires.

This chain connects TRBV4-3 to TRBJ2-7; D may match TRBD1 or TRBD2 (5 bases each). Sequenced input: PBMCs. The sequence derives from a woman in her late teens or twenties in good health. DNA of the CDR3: TGCGCCAGCAGCCTGGAGAGGGGTTCCTACGAGCAGTACTTC. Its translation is CASSLERGSYEQYF.